This entry concerns a single T cell receptor beta chain. The CDR3 extends over 15 amino acids. CDR1 is SGHVS and CDR2 is FQNEAQ in the germline V gene. V shed 5 bases, J shed 5 bases, and the junction held 7 bases outside the gene matches. UMIs were added to TCR cDNA along with a universal primer site when it was made by 5'RACE template switching. TCRdb fed the 5' RACE reads into MiXCR, producing one record per CDR3 protein. The table lists under 550,000 distinct CDR3 sequences, around a fifth of them singletons. This record belongs to a study of T cells after yellow fever vaccination. As for the study in general: Those fractions that held only low numbers of cells were prepared using the SMART-Seq v4 Ultra Low Input RNA kit.

The clonotype comes from a young man who received the YFV17D yellow fever vaccine. V gene TRBV7-8 combines with J gene TRBJ1-5; 9 positions match TRBD1. Sample: PBMCs, taken roughly 23 days after the first yellow fever vaccination. CDR3 residues: CASSLRGQGYQPQHF. For the CDR3, the DNA is TGTGCCAGCAGCCTAAGGGGACAGGGCTATCAGCCCCAGCATTTT. Full variable domain (missing parts from reference TRBV7-8 and TRBJ1-5): GAGVSQSPRYKVAKRGQDVALRCDPISGHVSLFWYQQALGQGPEFLTYFQNEAQLDKSGLPSDRFFAERPEGSVSTLKIQRTQQEDSAVYLCASSLRGQGYQPQHFGDGTRLSIL.